This passage covers 9 T cell receptor beta chains from one sample sequenced in a study of memory CD4+ T cells and cytomegalovirus serostatus. Method: immunoSEQ multiplex PCR; TCRdb's copy keeps in-frame clones and lacks some. The sample carries some 67,000 clones, 75% to 80% recorded once. Single viable CD3+CD4+CD8-CD45RO+ cells were sorted as the memory CD4+ T cells. The material sequenced was memory CD4+ T cells from blood. The receptors here all came from an adult in good health and CMV-seropositive.

This clone has a handful of counts. The chain combines TRBV19 with TRBJ1-1; D perhaps matches TRBD1 (6 bases). Germline V gene lookup returns CDR1 LNHDA and CDR2 SQIVND (reference sequence). V was clipped by 4 bases and J by 0 bases, with 24 bases between them. The CDR3 spans 19 residues. In nucleotides, the CDR3 is TGTGCCAGTAGTAGAGGGCCCACAGGGAAGGGCCCCATGAACACTGAAGCTTTCTTT. Translated: CASSRGPTGKGPMNTEAFF.

V gene TRBV7-2 combines with J gene TRBJ1-5; no definite D call. This CDR3 spans 15 amino acids. The V gene's germline CDR1 is SGHTA and CDR2 FQGNSA. With 6 bases removed from V and 2 bases from J, the gap between germline ends came to 14 bases. As DNA, the CDR3 is TGTGCCAGCAGTTATGGGCCAGGCCGCAATCAGCCCCAGCATTTT. Translation: CASSYGPGRNQPQHF.

The rearrangement joins TRBV7-9 to TRBJ2-7, with D perhaps being TRBD1 or TRBD2 (6 bases each). The V gene lost 6 bases and the J gene lost 0 bases, with 12 bases spanning the gap. The V gene's germline CDR1 is SEHNR and CDR2 FQNEAQ (reference sequence). The CDR3 is made up of 14 amino acids. The CDR3 DNA follows: TGTGCCAGCAGTATACAGGGAGGCTCCTACGAGCAGTACTTC. Translated: CASSIQGGSYEQYF.

This clone ranks as medium-sized. The CDR3 nucleotides read TGTGCCACCAGCAGAGCGCTGGACGGGACGTCGCATTTT. Its translation is CATSRALDGTSHF. The chain combines TRBV15 with TRBJ1-5; D is perhaps TRBD1 (5 bases). This CDR3 is built from 13 residues. CDR1 is LNHNV and CDR2 is YYDKDF in the germline V gene (reference sequence). With 1 base removed from V and 15 bases from J, the gap between germline ends came to 16 bases. The complete variable domain, with remaining parts taken from reference TRBV15 and TRBJ1-5, reads DAMVIQNPRYQVTQFGKPVTLSCSQTLNHNVMYWYQQKSSQAPKLLFHYYDKDFNNEADTPDNFQSRRPNTSFCFLDIRSPGLGDTAMYLCATSRALDGTSHFGDGTRLSIL.

The chain has TRBV19 and TRBJ1-2; D gene uncertain. CDR1 and CDR2 from the germline V gene are LNHDA and SQIVND (reference sequence). CDR3 size: 14 residues. Between the trimmed V and J ends, which lost 7 bases and 5 bases, there was a span of 17 bases. CDR3 bases: TGTGCCAGTACCCAATTCCCACCGAGTTATGGCTACACCTTC. It encodes CASTQFPPSYGYTF.

The chain combines TRBV2 with TRBJ1-1; D may be TRBD1 (6 bases). The CDR3 covers 15 residues. Deletions cut 5 bases from V and 4 bases from J, with 17 bases between. The germline V gene encodes CDR1 SNHLY and CDR2 FYNNEI. CDR3 residues: CASSMSVGGITEAFF. As DNA, the CDR3 is TGTGCCAGCAGTATGAGTGTAGGGGGAATCACTGAAGCTTTCTTT.

This rearrangement joins TRBV5-1 to TRBJ1-4; D might be TRBD1 (6 bases). The CDR3 spans 15 residues. The V gene's germline CDR1 is SGHRS and CDR2 YFSETQ. The V and J ends lost 3 bases and 4 bases respectively, with 13 bases between them. CDR3 loop: CASSSQQGDNEKLFF. The CDR3 bases are TGCGCCAGCAGCTCGCAACAGGGAGATAATGAAAAACTGTTTTTT.

The chain recombines TRBV6-5 with TRBJ1-4; maybe TRBD1 (5 bases). The CDR3 sequence is 15 residues long. The germline V gene encodes CDR1 MNHEY and CDR2 SVGAGI. V lost 0 bases, J lost 8 bases, and 13 bases lay in between. In DNA, the CDR3 is TGTGCCAGCAGTTACTCGAGCGGGGCCGAAGAAAAACTGTTTTTT. This encodes CASSYSSGAEEKLFF.

The chain couples TRBV18 to TRBJ2-1, with 9 bases lining up with TRBD1. Germline V gene sequence: CDR1 KGHSH, CDR2 LQKENI. The CDR3 length is 15 residues. Trimming cost V 2 bases and J 6 bases; bases outside gene matches: 5. The CDR3 DNA follows: TGTGCCAGCTCACCAGGGACAGGGTATACCAATGAGCAGTTCTTC. Amino acid sequence: CASSPGTGYTNEQFF. The variable domain in full, completed from reference TRBV18 and TRBJ2-1, reads NAGVMQNPRHLVRRRGQEARLRCSPMKGHSHVYWYRQLPEEGLKFMVYLQKENIIDESGMPKERFSAEFPKEGPSILRIQQVVRGDSAAYFCASSPGTGYTNEQFFGPGTRLTVL.